The 22 T cell receptor beta chains reported below all come from one sample, sequenced in a study of T cell clonotyping in hematopoietic cell transplantation. Repertoires were generated with immunoSEQ multiplex PCR, while TCRdb's copy carries only in-frame clones and drops some. The repertoire includes over 8,500 clones, nearly 80% of them detected once, and roughly 45% sits in the top ten. The sequences come from peripheral blood mononuclear cells, collected 180 days after allogeneic stem cell transplant. The receptor source for this set is a female patient aged 50-60 years who had an allogeneic stem cell transplant from a related donor, so the T cells may come from the graft donor. Some clones in this sample may be carry-over from other donors' samples.

This rearrangement joins TRBV10-3 to TRBJ2-1, with D perhaps matching TRBD2 (8 bases). V lost 1 base to trimming and J lost 8 bases, with 21 bases between them. CDR1 is ENHRY, CDR2 SYGVKD, per germline. The CDR3 consists of 17 residues. CDR3 coding DNA: TGTGCCATCAGTGAGTTTCCAGGGGGGCAGACTAGCGATGAGCAGTTCTTC. It codes for CAISEFPGGQTSDEQFF.

The rearrangement links TRBV11-2 to TRBJ2-3; 9 nucleotides agree with TRBD1. The CDR3 contains 16 residues. V trimming: 5 bases; J trimming: 6 bases; junction bases outside the gene matches: 12. The germline V gene encodes CDR1 SGHAT and CDR2 FQNNGV. CDR3 nucleotides: TGTGCCAGCAGCCGGACAGGGGCGGGGGCTTGGGATACGCAGTATTTT. This encodes CASSRTGAGAWDTQYF.

The chain carries TRBV6-5 and TRBJ1-5, with 9 positions matching TRBD1. Germline CDR1 is MNHEY and CDR2 is SVGAGI. With 5 bases clipped from V and 3 bases from J, the junction kept 5 bases outside the gene matches. The CDR3 sequence is 15 residues long. The CDR3 region has the DNA TGTGCCAGCAGTCCGACAGGGGGTTACAATCAGCCCCAGCATTTT. Translating it yields CASSPTGGYNQPQHF.

The chain joins TRBV29-1 to TRBJ2-5; tentatively, D is TRBD1 (6 bases). CDR3 length equals 12 residues. Trimming shortened V by 6 bases and J by 4 bases, and 12 bases separated the two germline ends. The germline V gene has CDR1 SQVTM and CDR2 ANQGSEA. The CDR3 reads CSVDLGAETQYF. CDR3 DNA sequence: TGCAGCGTGGACTTGGGGGCAGAGACCCAGTACTTC.

The gene calls are TRBV9 and TRBJ2-7; D unclear. CDR1 is SGDLS, CDR2 YYNGEE, per germline. V was clipped by 0 bases and J by 2 bases, with 12 bases between them. This CDR3 region has 15 residues. CDR3 coding DNA: TGTGCCAGCAGCGTAGGATTAACGAGTCCCTACGAGCAGTACTTC. It is translated as CASSVGLTSPYEQYF. The whole variable domain, filled in from reference TRBV9 and TRBJ2-7, reads DSGVTQTPKHLITATGQRVTLRCSPRSGDLSVYWYQQSLDQGLQFLIQYYNGEERAKGNILERFSAQQFPDLHSELNLSSLELGDSALYFCASSVGLTSPYEQYFGPGTRLTVT.

This chain uses TRBV7-2 with TRBJ1-2, with unresolved D. Per germline, CDR1 SGHTA and CDR2 FQGNSA. The CDR3 length is 13 residues. Deletions cut 3 bases from V and 8 bases from J, with 13 bases between. The CDR3, as DNA: TGTGCCAGCAGCTTGGTCACGTATGGGGGCTACACCTTC. It specifies CASSLVTYGGYTF.

This clone occurred a few times. The chain carries TRBV4-1 and TRBJ2-3; D might be TRBD2 (5 bases). The CDR3 totals 14 residues. The germline gives CDR1 MGHRA, CDR2 YSYEKL. Deletions cut 3 bases from V and 3 bases from J, with 10 bases between. The CDR3 sequence: CASSQPPGTDTQYF. The CDR3 nucleotides read TGCGCCAGCAGCCAGCCCCCGGGGACAGATACGCAGTATTTT.

The rearrangement joins TRBV30 to TRBJ1-2; D call uncertain. V gave up 2 bases and J gave up 2 bases, with 6 bases separating them. The CDR3 length is 12 residues. Germline CDR1 reads GTSNPN; CDR2 reads SVGIG (reference sequence). CDR3 bases: TGTGCCTGGAGTACGTACAACTATGGCTACACCTTC. Translated: CAWSTYNYGYTF.

V and J are TRBV6-6 and TRBJ1-2; tentative D call: TRBD1 (5 bases). V was trimmed by 6 bases and J by 5 bases, leaving 13 bases between them. This CDR3 region has 13 residues. Germline V gives CDR1 MNHNY, CDR2 SVGAGI (reference sequence). CDR3 loop: CASRDLGRYGYTF. In nucleotides, the CDR3 is TGTGCCAGCAGAGACCTGGGGCGGTATGGCTACACCTTC.

The count of this clone is one. J is TRBJ1-2 and V is TRBV6-5, with 8 bases lining up with TRBD1. Germline V lookup: CDR1 MNHEY, CDR2 SVGAGI. J lost 6 bases, V lost 1 base, and 10 bases had no gene match. The CDR3 consists of 16 residues. This CDR3 is CASSYYPRAGGNGYTF. In DNA, the CDR3 is TGTGCCAGCAGTTACTACCCCCGGGCAGGGGGCAATGGCTACACCTTC.

DNA for the CDR3: TGTGCCTGGAGTGAATCCTCGGGGAATGAGCAGTTCTTC. It specifies CAWSESSGNEQFF. The chain is built from TRBV30 and TRBJ2-1; a possible D gene is TRBD2 (5 bases). Trimming removed 1 base from V and 7 bases from J, with 11 bases in between. CDR3 length: 13 amino acids. Germline-derived CDR1 and CDR2 are GTSNPN and SVGIG (reference sequence).

V is TRBV5-1 and J is TRBJ1-6; TRBD1 matches at 9 bases. This CDR3 has 14 residues. V lost 4 bases to trimming and J lost 5 bases; unmatched junction nucleotides: 1. From germline, CDR1 is SGHRS and CDR2 YFSETQ. DNA for the CDR3: TGCGCCAGCAGCCGGGACAGGGATAATTCACCCCTCCACTTT. This encodes CASSRDRDNSPLHF. Filled out from reference TRBV5-1 and TRBJ1-6, the complete variable domain reads KAGVTQTPRYLIKTRGQQVTLSCSPISGHRSVSWYQQTPGQGLQFLFEYFSETQRNKGNFPGRFSGRQFSNSRSEMNVSTLELGDSALYLCASSRDRDNSPLHFGNGTRLTVT.

The chain is built from TRBV30 and TRBJ1-1, with D perhaps matching TRBD1 (6 bases). This CDR3 comprises 13 residues. Germline CDR1 reads GTSNPN; CDR2 reads SVGIG (reference sequence). V dropped 0 bases and J dropped 8 bases, with 13 bases sitting between them. The CDR3 DNA is TGTGCCTGGAGTGTAGCACGGGGGGCCGAAGCTTTCTTT. Translating gives CAWSVARGAEAFF.

This chain uses TRBV5-1 with TRBJ1-6; tentative D call: TRBD1 (6 bases). The CDR3 spans 14 residues. The germline V and J ends were trimmed by 3 bases and 7 bases, with 11 bases remaining between them. Germline V gene data show CDR1 as SGHRS and CDR2 as YFSETQ. CDR3 sequence reads: CASSSGTPNSPLHF. CDR3 nucleotides: TGCGCCAGCAGCTCCGGGACACCCAATTCACCCCTCCACTTT.

The chain uses TRBV5-1 and TRBJ2-7, with D possibly called TRBD1 or TRBD2 (5 bases each). Trimming took 3 bases from V and 5 from J, leaving 15 bases between them. The CDR3 is 14 amino acids. CDR1 and CDR2 from the germline V gene are SGHRS and YFSETQ. DNA for the CDR3: TGCGCCAGCAGCTGGGACGGCCACCCCCACGAGCAGTACTTC. Translation gives CASSWDGHPHEQYF. Full variable domain (outside the CDR3, taken from reference TRBV5-1 and TRBJ2-7): KAGVTQTPRYLIKTRGQQVTLSCSPISGHRSVSWYQQTPGQGLQFLFEYFSETQRNKGNFPGRFSGRQFSNSRSEMNVSTLELGDSALYLCASSWDGHPHEQYFGPGTRLTVT.

The gene calls are TRBV30 and TRBJ1-3; the D gene is possibly TRBD1 (5 bases). The CDR3 length is 13 residues. Germline V gene sequence: CDR1 GTSNPN, CDR2 SVGIG (reference sequence). V was trimmed by 4 bases and J by 4 bases, leaving 11 bases between them. The CDR3 DNA is TGTGCCTGGAAGAAAGGGGCAGGAAACACCATATATTTT. Protein product: CAWKKGAGNTIYF.

The chain has TRBV4-2 and TRBJ2-3; 12 bases align to TRBD2. The germline CDR1 and CDR2 sequences are LGHNA and YNFKEQ. With V trimmed by 1 base and J by 1 base, 0 bases remained unmatched. CDR3 length equals 16 residues. The DNA of the CDR3 is TGTGCCAGCAGCCAAGGACTAGCGGGGGGCACAGATACGCAGTATTTT. It codes for CASSQGLAGGTDTQYF.

This clone was counted a few times. The V call is TRBV28, the J call TRBJ2-5; 12 nucleotides match TRBD2. Trimming cost V 0 bases and J 4 bases; bases outside gene matches: 9. The germline CDR1 and CDR2 sequences are MDHEN and SYDVKM. The CDR3 extends over 18 amino acids. This CDR3 reads CASSLWASGGAGAETQYF. The CDR3 DNA sequence: TGTGCCAGCAGTTTATGGGCTAGCGGGGGGGCGGGTGCAGAGACCCAGTACTTC.

The chain recombines TRBV4-1 with TRBJ2-7; D call uncertain. V lost 0 bases and J 0 bases, leaving 9 bases between the germline ends. The CDR3 contains 15 residues. Germline values: CDR1 MGHRA, CDR2 YSYEKL. The CDR3, as DNA: TGCGCCAGCAGCCAAGATCGGACGGGCTCCTACGAGCAGTACTTC. Translating gives CASSQDRTGSYEQYF.

The chain uses TRBV10-2 and TRBJ2-7, with D tentatively TRBD1 or TRBD2 (5 bases each). Germline-derived CDR1 and CDR2 are WSHSY and SAAADI. The CDR3 loop spans 12 amino acids. The V gene lost 10 bases and the J gene lost 3 bases, with 13 bases spanning the gap. CDR3 residues: CATSGTLYEQYF. DNA of the CDR3: TGCGCCACCTCCGGGACCCTCTACGAGCAGTACTTC.

This clone was found once. The DNA for the CDR3 is TGCGCCAGCAGCCAAGAAATCAGGGGATCCTTCACTGAAGCTTTCTTT. Its protein product is CASSQEIRGSFTEAFF. The J gene is TRBJ1-1, the V gene TRBV4-3; tentative D call: TRBD1 (6 bases). Germline-derived CDR1 and CDR2 are LGHNA and YSLEER. The CDR3 length is 16 residues. The ends were cut back, 0 bases at V and 4 bases at J, with 15 bases in the middle.

The chain joins TRBV4-3 to TRBJ1-2; possibly TRBD1 for D (5 bases). The ends were cut back, 1 base at V and 8 bases at J, with 14 bases in the middle. The CDR3 has 14 residues. Germline V gene lookup returns CDR1 LGHNA and CDR2 YSLEER. CDR3: CASSQGAGRGGYTF. In DNA, the CDR3 is TGCGCCAGCAGCCAAGGTGCAGGGAGAGGAGGCTACACCTTC.